The 25 T cell receptor beta chains presented below share a single source sample, sequenced in a study of blood T cell repertoires in COVID-19. The assay was immunoSEQ multiplex PCR, and TCRdb's table has in-frame clones only and misses some. In the table there are some 290,000 clones, about nine tenths of which are singletons. The sample taken for sequencing was peripheral blood. Receptors originate from a woman under 40 with COVID-19, enrolled during active disease.

J is TRBJ2-1 and V is TRBV9; D remains ambiguous. Germline CDR1 is SGDLS and CDR2 is YYNGEE. This CDR3 comprises 12 residues. Trimming cost V 2 bases and J 4 bases, with 4 bases left between them. CDR3 bases: TGTGCCAGCAGCGTCAGTTACAATGAGCAGTTCTTC. Protein: CASSVSYNEQFF.

The chain links TRBV7-2 to TRBJ1-6; 8 bases line up with TRBD1. Germline V CDR1 and CDR2: SGHTA, FQGNSA. The CDR3 runs to 15 residues. Trimming took 6 bases from V and 9 from J; bases not matched to a gene: 10. The CDR3 coding sequence is TGTGCCAGCAGATATCCCGGGACAGGATTTTCACCCCTCCACTTT. It is translated as CASRYPGTGFSPLHF.

The chain couples TRBV29-1 to TRBJ1-2; D gene ambiguous. Trimming stripped 2 bases from V and 3 bases from J, with 7 bases between. The CDR3 runs 12 residues. Per the germline V gene, CDR1 is SQVTM and CDR2 is ANQGSEA. This CDR3 reads CSVEPVDYGYTF. CDR3 coding DNA: TGCAGCGTTGAACCGGTGGACTATGGCTACACCTTC. Drawing the rest from reference TRBV29-1 and TRBJ1-2, the complete variable domain is SAVISQKPSRDICQRGTSLTIQCQVDSQVTMMFWYRQQPGQSLTLIATANQGSEATYESGFVIDKFPISRPNLTFSTLTVSNMSPEDSSIYLCSVEPVDYGYTFGSGTRLTVV.

The chain combines TRBV3-1 (or the pseudogene TRBV3-2) with TRBJ2-7, with a tentative D call TRBD1 (5 bases). This CDR3 comprises 15 residues. The germline CDR1 and CDR2 sequences are LGHDT and YNNKEL (reference sequence). V lost 4 bases, J lost 1 base, and 14 bases lay in between. CDR3 DNA: TGTGCCAGCAGCCCGACACAGGCCCTGTCCTACGAGCAGTACTTC. Protein: CASSPTQALSYEQYF.

V gene TRBV7-2 combines with J gene TRBJ1-4; perhaps TRBD1 as D (5 bases). Trimming removed 4 bases from V and 5 bases from J, with 8 bases in between. The CDR3 runs to 13 residues. Germline CDR1 SGHTA, CDR2 FQGNSA. The CDR3 DNA reads TGTGCCAGCAGCTCGGGGGGGAATGAAAAACTGTTTTTT. Its translation is CASSSGGNEKLFF.

Concerning this clone: No DNA is shown, since the ends of the CDR3 on it are uncertain; the CDR3 is the one TCRdb lists. The V call is TRBV24-1, the J call TRBJ1-1. Germline V gives CDR1 KGHDR, CDR2 SFDVKD. Ends included, the CDR3 has 12 residues. CDR3 sequence reads: CATWGGGSVWNF.

The genes are TRBV7-9 and TRBJ2-7; 9 bases are a match to TRBD1. CDR3 length: 15 residues. Germline-derived CDR1 and CDR2 are SEHNR and FQNEAQ (reference sequence). V was pared by 4 bases and J by 5 bases, with 9 bases of the junction left unmatched. The CDR3 DNA reads as TGTGCCAGCAGCTCCCTAACAGGGGGCAGCCACGAGCAGTACTTC. Translating it yields CASSSLTGGSHEQYF. Full variable domain (remainder filled in from reference TRBV7-9 and TRBJ2-7): DTGVSQNPRHKITKRGQNVTFRCDPISEHNRLYWYRQTLGQGPEFLTYFQNEAQLEKSRLLSDRFSAERPKGSFSTLEIQRTEQGDSAMYLCASSSLTGGSHEQYFGPGTRLTVT.

The V and J genes are TRBV5-1 and TRBJ2-3; D perhaps matches TRBD2 (6 bases). CDR3 length: 13 residues. Germline CDR1 SGHRS, CDR2 YFSETQ. The V end lost 0 bases, the J end lost 5 bases, and 7 bases lay between the germline ends. The CDR3 DNA reads TGCGCCAGCAGCTTGGCCGGGGGAGATACGCAGTATTTT. The encoded protein is CASSLAGGDTQYF.

The genes are TRBV4-1 and TRBJ1-5; a possible D gene is TRBD1 (5 bases). Trimming pared 0 bases from V and 6 bases from J, leaving 12 bases between. Germline V gene lookup returns CDR1 MGHRA and CDR2 YSYEKL. The length of the CDR3 is 15 residues. The DNA of the CDR3 is TGCGCCAGCAGCCAAGACTTTACAGGCCTTCAGCCCCAGCATTTT. It translates to CASSQDFTGLQPQHF.

The chain is built from TRBV7-9 and TRBJ1-1, with D hard to call. The germline gives CDR1 SEHNR, CDR2 FQNEAQ (reference sequence). Trimming took off 5 bases at V and 4 bases at J, with 8 bases between the two ends. The CDR3 sequence is 12 residues long. The CDR3 region has the DNA TGTGCCAGCAGCCCACCAGGCACTGAAGCTTTCTTT. The encoded protein is CASSPPGTEAFF.

This rearrangement joins TRBV5-8 to TRBJ1-4; 8 bases are shared with TRBD1. The trim removed 3 bases at V and 0 bases at J, leaving 7 bases unmatched. There are 17 residues in the CDR3. Germline V gene lookup returns CDR1 SGHTS and CDR2 YDEGEE. CDR3 sequence: CASSSRGHRSTNEKLFF. CDR3 nucleotides: TGTGCCAGCAGCTCCAGGGGGCATAGATCAACTAATGAAAAACTGTTTTTT.

The chain is built from TRBV7-9 and TRBJ1-1; D unresolved. The CDR3 is 14 amino acids. V shed 1 base and J shed 11 bases, with 17 bases lying between them. CDR1 is SEHNR and CDR2 is FQNEAQ in the germline V gene (reference sequence). The CDR3 protein is CASSLDHYAFGAFF. The CDR3 DNA sequence: TGTGCCAGCAGCTTAGATCACTACGCCTTCGGGGCTTTCTTT.

The chain is built from TRBV4-1 and TRBJ2-1; possible D gene TRBD1, 5 bases. V gave up 0 bases and J gave up 0 bases, with 6 bases separating them. This CDR3 is 15 amino acids long. Germline V gene data show CDR1 as MGHRA and CDR2 as YSYEKL. This CDR3 is CASSQDRVSYNEQFF. The CDR3, as DNA: TGCGCCAGCAGCCAAGACAGGGTCTCCTACAATGAGCAGTTCTTC.

The chain links TRBV28 to TRBJ1-2; possibly TRBD1 for D (5 bases). Germline V gene data show CDR1 as MDHEN and CDR2 as SYDVKM. The CDR3 is 15 amino acids. V lost 6 bases and J lost 8, with 22 bases in between. The CDR3 reads CASSLLKRGGRGYTF. The CDR3 DNA is TGTGCCAGCAGCCTCCTTAAACGGGGGGGAAGGGGCTACACCTTC.

V gene TRBV7-9 combines with J gene TRBJ2-3; possible D gene TRBD1, 5 bases. With 5 bases removed from V and 4 bases from J, the gap between germline ends came to 7 bases. The CDR3 runs to 12 residues. Germline V CDR1 and CDR2: SEHNR, FQNEAQ (reference sequence). CDR3 DNA: TGTGCCAGCAGCCCGACAGCAGATACGCAGTATTTT. Amino acids: CASSPTADTQYF.

This clone was seen once. The V call is TRBV5-1, the J call TRBJ1-1; tentatively, D is TRBD1 (6 bases). Per the germline V gene, CDR1 is SGHRS and CDR2 is YFSETQ. The CDR3 sequence is 15 residues long. The V end was cut by 0 bases, the J end by 4 bases, with 13 bases between. CDR3 bases: TGCGCCAGCAGCTTGGTACAGGGATTCGGCACTGAAGCTTTCTTT. This sequence encodes CASSLVQGFGTEAFF.

The chain recombines TRBV5-1 with TRBJ2-7; the match to TRBD1 covers 9 bases. The V gene end was trimmed by 4 bases and the J gene end by 4 bases; junction bases not matched to a gene: 9. The germline V gene encodes CDR1 SGHRS and CDR2 YFSETQ. CDR3 length equals 15 residues. The CDR3: CASSGVDRGSYEQYF. DNA for the CDR3: TGCGCCAGCAGCGGCGTGGACAGGGGTAGTTACGAGCAGTACTTC.

This clone was counted a few times. The chain carries TRBV6-6 and TRBJ2-7; perhaps TRBD2 as D (7 bases). CDR1 and CDR2 (germline): MNHNY, SVGAGI (reference sequence). The ends were cut back, 2 bases at V and 7 bases at J, with 12 bases in the middle. CDR3 length: 13 amino acids. The DNA of the CDR3 is TGTGCCAGCAGTTACGCGGGGGCGGGTGAGCAGTACTTC. Protein product: CASSYAGAGEQYF.

This chain connects TRBV6-2 or TRBV6-3 to TRBJ1-2; the match to TRBD1 covers 9 bases. Germline-derived CDR1 and CDR2 are MNHEY and SVGEGT. Losses at the gene ends were 6 bases for V and 8 bases for J; bases not matched to a gene: 7. The CDR3 sequence is 13 residues long. The chain's CDR3 is CASSATGGWGYTF. CDR3 DNA: TGTGCCAGCAGCGCTACAGGGGGCTGGGGCTACACCTTC.

The rearrangement joins TRBV2 to TRBJ2-3; 8 bases map to TRBD1. V lost 7 bases, J lost 1 base, and 7 bases stayed unmatched. The CDR3 extends over 15 amino acids. The germline CDR1 and CDR2 sequences are SNHLY and FYNNEI. CDR3 nucleotides: TGTGCCAGCAATTTTCAGGGGGCGGGCACAGATACGCAGTATTTT. Translated: CASNFQGAGTDTQYF.

V and J are TRBV27 and TRBJ2-2; 11 bases line up with TRBD1. CDR1 MNHEY and CDR2 SMNVEV come from the germline V gene (reference sequence). The CDR3 is 15 residues long. Losses at the gene ends were 3 bases for V and 6 bases for J; bases not matched to a gene: 3. Here the CDR3 DNA reads TGTGCCAGCAGTTTTGGACAGGGGGCGGCCGGGGAGCTGTTTTTT. It specifies CASSFGQGAAGELFF.

Of note for this clone: At one end the junction does not follow the germline gene, possibly because of a read error. The sample holds other DNA sequences that translate to the same CDR3. The chain recombines TRBV5-6 with TRBJ2-7, with D possibly being TRBD1 (6 bases). Germline assignment: CDR1 SGHDT and CDR2 YYEEEE. CDR3 size: 14 residues. For the CDR3, the DNA is TGTGCTAGCAGCTTGGGGGCCGAGACCTACGAGCAGTACTTC. Translated, it gives CASSLGAETYEQYF.

V gene TRBV10-3 combines with J gene TRBJ2-7, with 7 bases fitting TRBD2. The ends lost 3 bases at V and 0 bases at J; junction bases unmatched: 5. CDR1 is ENHRY and CDR2 is SYGVKD in the germline V gene. CDR3 size: 15 residues. CDR3 nucleotides: TGTGCCATCAGTGAATCCCCGGGGGGCTCCTACGAGCAGTACTTC. Translating it yields CAISESPGGSYEQYF.

V usage is TRBV15 and J usage is TRBJ2-1; 11 bases are a match to TRBD2. The germline CDR1 and CDR2 sequences are LNHNV and YYDKDF (reference sequence). The CDR3 spans 20 residues. V lost 5 bases, J lost 0 bases, and 15 bases stayed unmatched. The DNA for the CDR3 is TGTGCCACCAGCCCCGGGCTAGCGGGGGGCCGGGGCCTCTCCTACAATGAGCAGTTCTTC. Translating it yields CATSPGLAGGRGLSYNEQFF.

The CDR3 is CASSLGAAGGDTQYF. The CDR3 region has the DNA TGTGCCAGCAGCCTGGGGGCAGCGGGAGGAGATACGCAGTATTTT. The chain is built from TRBV14 and TRBJ2-3; TRBD2 matches at 9 bases. The CDR3 is made up of 15 amino acids. J gave up 5 bases and V 4 bases, and 7 bases lay outside the gene matches. Germline loops: CDR1 SGHDN, CDR2 FVKESK.